Here is one TCR beta chain with its context. Its antigen remains unknown. The V and J ends lost 5 bases and 6 bases respectively, with 13 bases between them. This CDR3 region has 14 residues. Germline V lookup: CDR1 SGHTA, CDR2 FQGTGA. This specimen belongs to a study of T-cell memory formation after mild COVID-19. General study findings and limits: Pre-infection memory held some responding clones, suggesting pre-existing cross-reactive T cells responded.

It was 5'RACE with constant-segment primers that produced the TCR alpha and TCR beta cDNA libraries, which carried sample barcodes and UMIs. MiXCR was run by TCRdb on the 5' RACE reads, yielding one entry per CDR3 protein. The sample shows fewer than 200,000 distinct CDR3 sequences, about a fifth of them seen only once. V and J are TRBV7-3 and TRBJ2-2; maybe TRBD2 (6 bases). Sequenced: PBMCs or a T cell subset sorted from them (not recorded which). This TCR was recovered from an adult woman who had mild COVID-19 (a few samples of this study predate the infection). Cell type and time point are not known. The CDR3 region is CASSPAGPAGELFF. The CDR3 coding sequence is TGTGCCAGCAGCCCCGCGGGGCCCGCCGGGGAGCTGTTTTTT.